One and the same sample provided the 25 T cell receptor beta chains below, sequenced in a study of blood T cell repertoires in COVID-19 (dated by TCRdb to the early 2020s). The library was produced with the immunoSEQ multiplex PCR assay. Sourced from immuneACCESS, this table was stored by TCRdb with only in-frame sequences that have V and J called. A share of the clones is absent; for the studies checked, an unresolved V gene accounts for under half, and the remainder has no known explanation. Here the sample has about 190,000 clones; 80% to 90% occur a single time. The ten largest clones take up 4% to 6% of the sample. Material for sequencing was peripheral blood. Receptors were obtained from a woman between 65 and 79 years old with active or convalescent COVID-19.

The chain combines TRBV5-5 with TRBJ1-2, with TRBD1 matching 7 bases. The J segment lost 4 bases and the V segment lost 2 bases, leaving 2 bases of the junction unmatched. The CDR3 sequence is 13 residues long. Germline values: CDR1 SGHKS, CDR2 YYEKEE (reference sequence). CDR3 loop: CASSFGTAYGYTF. The CDR3 region has the DNA TGTGCCAGCAGCTTCGGGACAGCCTATGGCTACACCTTC.

The chain recombines TRBV19 with TRBJ2-1, with a tentative D call TRBD2 (5 bases). Germline CDR1 reads LNHDA; CDR2 reads SQIVND (reference sequence). Trimming took off 5 bases at V and 6 bases at J, with 20 bases between the two ends. The CDR3 runs to 16 residues. The CDR3 nucleotides read TGTGCCAGTAGTGGCAGGACCGTGGGGAGTGGCAATGAGCAGTTCTTC. This sequence encodes CASSGRTVGSGNEQFF.

The chain joins TRBV19 to TRBJ2-1, with 8 bases aligning to TRBD2. In germline, CDR1 is LNHDA, CDR2 SQIVND (reference sequence). Germline trimming cut 6 bases from V and 6 bases from J; bases unmatched to any gene: 10. The CDR3 spans 15 residues. This CDR3 is CASSTLMSGGNEQFF. The CDR3 nucleotides read TGTGCCAGTAGCACCCTGATGAGCGGGGGCAATGAGCAGTTCTTC.

The rearrangement uses TRBV7-8 and TRBJ2-7; unclear D gene. This CDR3 contains 12 residues. Germline V gives CDR1 SGHVS, CDR2 FQNEAQ. Trimming removed 4 bases at V and 3 bases at J, with 7 bases between. CDR3 loop: CASSSPFYEQYF. The CDR3 DNA sequence: TGTGCCAGCAGCTCCCCCTTCTACGAGCAGTACTTC.

The rearrangement links TRBV6-5 to TRBJ1-1; no firm D call. The germline CDR1 and CDR2 sequences are MNHEY and SVGAGI. V lost 7 bases and J lost 1, with 10 bases in between. This CDR3 region has 13 residues. CDR3 residues: CASIAGSNTEAFF. CDR3 sequence (DNA): TGTGCCAGCATAGCGGGCTCGAACACTGAAGCTTTCTTT.

The chain joins TRBV2 to TRBJ2-7; 10 bases are shared with TRBD2. The ends lost 8 bases at V and 7 bases at J; junction bases unmatched: 11. The CDR3 consists of 14 residues. Germline V CDR1 and CDR2: SNHLY, FYNNEI. CDR3 loop: CASQGLAVREEQYF. CDR3 DNA: TGTGCCAGCCAAGGACTAGCGGTCCGTGAGGAGCAGTACTTC.

The chain couples TRBV7-9 to TRBJ2-5; 7 bases agree with TRBD2. CDR1 and CDR2 (germline): SEHNR, FQNEAQ (reference sequence). Unmatched junction bases numbered 9, after V lost 6 bases and J lost 2 bases. This CDR3 comprises 15 residues. This CDR3 reads CASRPPWREQETQYF. The CDR3, as DNA: TGTGCCAGCAGGCCTCCCTGGCGGGAGCAAGAGACCCAGTACTTC.

The V call is TRBV7-9, the J call TRBJ2-1, with 11 positions matching TRBD2. CDR1 SEHNR and CDR2 FQNEAQ come from the germline V gene (reference sequence). The CDR3 totals 17 residues. Trimming took 6 bases from V and 4 from J; bases not matched to a gene: 11. CDR3 sequence (DNA): TGTGCCAGCAGGCCCTTGGCGACTAGCGGGAAATACAATGAGCAGTTCTTC. Translated, it gives CASRPLATSGKYNEQFF.

V is TRBV29-1 and J is TRBJ2-5; TRBD1 matches 7 bases. V trimming: 4 bases; J trimming: 2 bases; junction bases outside the gene matches: 4. The CDR3 covers 13 residues. The germline gives CDR1 SQVTM, CDR2 ANQGSEA. In DNA form, the CDR3 reads TGCAGCGTTGGAACAGGGGCTCAAGAGACCCAGTACTTC. Translation: CSVGTGAQETQYF.

The chain has TRBV7-2 and TRBJ1-3, with unresolved D. Germline V lookup: CDR1 SGHTA, CDR2 FQGNSA. V lost 5 bases and J 0 bases, leaving 23 bases between the germline ends. This CDR3 is 19 amino acids long. The CDR3 region is CASSPRGGSRTGSGNTIYF. CDR3 coding DNA: TGTGCCAGCAGCCCCAGAGGAGGTTCCCGAACCGGCTCTGGAAACACCATATATTTT.

This clone was recorded once. J is TRBJ1-5 and V is TRBV4-1, with unresolved D. V was clipped by 0 bases and J by 6 bases, with 9 bases between them. Germline V gene lookup returns CDR1 MGHRA and CDR2 YSYEKL. The CDR3 has 14 amino acids. Here the CDR3 reads CASSQDRGSQPQHF. Written as DNA, the CDR3 is TGCGCCAGCAGCCAAGATCGAGGCAGTCAGCCCCAGCATTTT.

This clone was seen once. V is TRBV7-6 and J is TRBJ2-3; a weak D match, TRBD2 (6 bases). Germline lookup yields CDR1 SGHVS and CDR2 FNYEAQ. The CDR3 length is 15 residues. Trimming removed 1 base at V and 1 base at J, with 9 bases between. CDR3 region: CASSLVASGTDTQYF. The CDR3 nucleotides are TGTGCCAGCAGCTTAGTTGCTAGCGGCACAGATACGCAGTATTTT.

The chain has TRBV27 and TRBJ2-3, with 7 bases aligning to TRBD1. J gave up 2 bases and V 8 bases, and 10 bases lay outside the gene matches. The CDR3 has 15 residues. Germline V gene lookup returns CDR1 MNHEY and CDR2 SMNVEV (reference sequence). Here the CDR3 DNA reads TGTGCCAGCCGAATAAGGGGGCTGTCCACAGATACGCAGTATTTT. It codes for CASRIRGLSTDTQYF.

The chain couples TRBV6-5 to TRBJ1-2; the D is unclear. This CDR3 has 12 residues. V was shortened by 2 bases and J by 7 bases, with 8 bases between the two germline ends. Germline CDR1 and CDR2: MNHEY and SVGAGI. The DNA for the CDR3 is TGTGCCAGCAGTTACCGAGGCGCTGGCTACACCTTC. As protein: CASSYRGAGYTF.

The chain employs TRBV7-2 and TRBJ2-3; 7 nucleotides align to TRBD2. Trimming took 4 bases from V and 2 from J; bases not matched to a gene: 6. Germline CDR1 is SGHTA and CDR2 is FQGNSA. This CDR3 contains 15 residues. CDR3 protein: CASSSRAGPTDTQYF. The CDR3 DNA is TGTGCCAGCAGCTCCCGAGCGGGGCCCACAGATACGCAGTATTTT.

The chain employs TRBV18 and TRBJ2-7; 7 positions match TRBD2. Germline assignment: CDR1 KGHSH and CDR2 LQKENI. The CDR3 runs to 15 residues. Trimming at V came to 3 bases and at J to 5 bases, leaving 10 bases not matched to a gene. The CDR3 sequence: CASSPPSREQDEQYF. The CDR3 coding sequence is TGTGCCAGCTCACCCCCCTCGCGGGAGCAGGACGAGCAGTACTTC. The full variable domain, rest sourced from reference TRBV18 and TRBJ2-7, is NAGVMQNPRHLVRRRGQEARLRCSPMKGHSHVYWYRQLPEEGLKFMVYLQKENIIDESGMPKERFSAEFPKEGPSILRIQQVVRGDSAAYFCASSPPSREQDEQYFGPGTRLTVT.

The chain is built from TRBV6-1 and TRBJ2-2, with 8 bases lining up with TRBD1. CDR3 size: 16 residues. CDR1 and CDR2 (germline): MNHNS, SASEGT. The V gene end was trimmed by 1 base and the J gene end by 6 bases; junction bases not matched to a gene: 7. CDR3 nucleotides: TGTGCCAGCAGTGAAGTCCAGGGGGCGGAATCCGGGGAGCTGTTTTTT. Protein product: CASSEVQGAESGELFF.

This clone was seen only a few times. This chain connects TRBV2 to TRBJ2-3; 8 nucleotides line up with TRBD1. Losses at the gene ends were 7 bases for V and 0 bases for J; bases not matched to a gene: 6. CDR3 length equals 15 residues. Germline CDR1 SNHLY, CDR2 FYNNEI. CDR3 bases: TGTGCCAGCAAGAGACAGGGGATAAGCACAGATACGCAGTATTTT. Amino acid sequence: CASKRQGISTDTQYF.

V and J are TRBV30 and TRBJ2-5; 10 bases map to TRBD2. V gave up 5 bases and J gave up 3 bases; unmatched junction bases: 9. Germline lookup yields CDR1 GTSNPN and CDR2 SVGIG (reference sequence). This CDR3 is 15 amino acids long. CDR3 nucleotide sequence: TGTGCCTGGGCGCCCCCGGGACTAGCGAAAGAGACCCAGTACTTC. Encoded protein: CAWAPPGLAKETQYF.

This rearrangement joins TRBV7-2 to TRBJ1-5, with 9 nucleotides matching TRBD1. The CDR3 runs 16 residues. Germline assignment: CDR1 SGHTA and CDR2 FQGNSA. The trim removed 1 base at V and 3 bases at J, leaving 4 bases unmatched. The CDR3 coding sequence is TGTGCCAGCAGCTTAGGGACAGGGGTTTTCAATCAGCCCCAGCATTTT. Encoded protein: CASSLGTGVFNQPQHF.

The V call is TRBV15, the J call TRBJ2-2; the match to TRBD2 covers 13 bases. The CDR3 is 18 amino acids. V was clipped by 3 bases and J by 2 bases; unmatched bases: 6. Germline V CDR1 and CDR2: LNHNV, YYDKDF (reference sequence). This CDR3 is CATSRVGTSGTNTGELFF. In nucleotides, the CDR3 is TGTGCCACCAGCAGGGTTGGGACTAGCGGGACCAACACCGGGGAGCTGTTTTTT.

This clone has a handful of counts. V usage is TRBV15 and J usage is TRBJ1-6; 8 positions match TRBD1. The CDR3 is 15 residues long. CDR1 and CDR2 from the germline V gene are LNHNV and YYDKDF (reference sequence). The trim removed 3 bases at V and 6 bases at J, leaving 4 bases unmatched. The CDR3 region is CATSRTTGVNSPLHF. The CDR3 DNA follows: TGTGCCACCAGCAGGACGACAGGGGTTAATTCACCCCTCCACTTT.

V is TRBV5-1 and J is TRBJ2-7; 9 nucleotides align to TRBD2. The germline gives CDR1 SGHRS, CDR2 YFSETQ. This CDR3 has 16 amino acids. Germline trimming cut 1 base from V and 5 bases from J; bases unmatched to any gene: 10. The CDR3 protein is CASSLPPAGGFNEQYF. The DNA for the CDR3 is TGCGCCAGCAGCTTGCCCCCAGCGGGAGGATTCAACGAGCAGTACTTC.

This chain links TRBV7-9 with TRBJ2-1; 10 bases align to TRBD2. The CDR3 sequence is 14 residues long. V lost 6 bases and J lost 7; bases outside the gene matches: 6. Germline CDR1 and CDR2: SEHNR and FQNEAQ (reference sequence). CDR3 DNA sequence: TGTGCCAGCAGGCCTAGCGGGAGTAGTAATGAGCAGTTCTTC. It codes for CASRPSGSSNEQFF.

This clone was seen once. The V gene is TRBV25-1, the J gene TRBJ2-7; D is ambiguous. Germline V gene sequence: CDR1 MGHDK, CDR2 SYGVNS. V was trimmed by 3 bases and J by 1 base, leaving 7 bases between them. CDR3 length: 13 residues. The CDR3 nucleotides read TGTGCCAGCAGTGAGACACCTTCCTACGAGCAGTACTTC. This translates into CASSETPSYEQYF.